This T cell receptor (beta chain) was recovered during a study of blood T cell repertoires in COVID-19. Measured with immunoSEQ multiplex PCR; TCRdb has only the in-frame clones, and not every one. Of fewer than 250,000 clones in the sample, approximately 81% are singletons; the top ten hold 10% to 13%. This clone showed up just once. CDR3 length: 15 residues. V lost 4 bases, J lost 4 bases, and 3 bases stayed unmatched. Germline V lookup: CDR1 LGHNA, CDR2 YNFKEQ. This clonotype was obtained from a woman older than 75 with COVID-19, enrolled during active disease. Sample: peripheral blood. The V and J genes are TRBV4-2 and TRBJ1-3, with TRBD1 matching over 11 bases. The CDR3 DNA sequence: TGTGCCAGCAGCCGGGACAGGGGGTCGGGAAACACCATATATTTT. It is translated as CASSRDRGSGNTIYF.